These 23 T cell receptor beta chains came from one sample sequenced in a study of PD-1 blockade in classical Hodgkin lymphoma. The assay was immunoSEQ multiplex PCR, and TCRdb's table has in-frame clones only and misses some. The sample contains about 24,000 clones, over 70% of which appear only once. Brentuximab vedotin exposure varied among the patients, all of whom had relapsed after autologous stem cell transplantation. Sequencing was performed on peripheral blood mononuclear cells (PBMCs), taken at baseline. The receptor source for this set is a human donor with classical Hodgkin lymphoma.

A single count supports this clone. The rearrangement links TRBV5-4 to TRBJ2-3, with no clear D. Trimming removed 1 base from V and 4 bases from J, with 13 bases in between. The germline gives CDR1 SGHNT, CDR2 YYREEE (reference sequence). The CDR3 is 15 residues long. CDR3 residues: CASSLQSRLADTQYF. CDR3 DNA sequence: TGTGCCAGCAGCTTGCAAAGCAGGTTAGCAGATACGCAGTATTTT.

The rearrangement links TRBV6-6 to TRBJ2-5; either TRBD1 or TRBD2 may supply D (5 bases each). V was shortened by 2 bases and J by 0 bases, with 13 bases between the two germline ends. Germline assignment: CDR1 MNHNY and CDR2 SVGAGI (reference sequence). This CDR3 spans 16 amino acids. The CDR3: CASSYRSGTYQETQYF. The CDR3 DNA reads TGTGCCAGCAGTTACAGATCAGGGACCTACCAAGAGACCCAGTACTTC.

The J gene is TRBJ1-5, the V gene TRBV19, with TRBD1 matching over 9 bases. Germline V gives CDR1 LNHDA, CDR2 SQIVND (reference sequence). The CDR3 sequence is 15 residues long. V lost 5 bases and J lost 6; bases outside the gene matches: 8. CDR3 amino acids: CASSSETGGGQPQHF. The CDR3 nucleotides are TGTGCCAGTAGTTCGGAGACAGGGGGGGGTCAGCCCCAGCATTTT.

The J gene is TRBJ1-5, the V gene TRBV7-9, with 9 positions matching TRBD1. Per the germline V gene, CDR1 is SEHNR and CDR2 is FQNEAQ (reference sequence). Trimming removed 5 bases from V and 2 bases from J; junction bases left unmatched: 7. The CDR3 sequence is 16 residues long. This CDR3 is CASSVTGGSGNQPQHF. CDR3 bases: TGTGCCAGCAGCGTTACAGGGGGCAGTGGCAATCAGCCCCAGCATTTT.

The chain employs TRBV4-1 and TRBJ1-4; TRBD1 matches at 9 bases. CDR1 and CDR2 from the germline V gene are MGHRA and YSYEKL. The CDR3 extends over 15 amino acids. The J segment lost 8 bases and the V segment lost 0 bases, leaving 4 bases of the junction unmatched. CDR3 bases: TGCGCCAGCAGCCAAGATACAGGGGGCCCGGAAAAACTGTTTTTT. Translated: CASSQDTGGPEKLFF.

The CDR3 is CASSLRTGTDTQYF. CDR3 nucleotide sequence: TGTGCCAGCAGTTTAAGGACGGGCACAGATACGCAGTATTTT. The chain links TRBV28 to TRBJ2-3; no reliable D call. This CDR3 has 14 amino acids. The ends were cut back, 2 bases at V and 1 base at J, with 7 bases in the middle. In germline, CDR1 is MDHEN, CDR2 SYDVKM.

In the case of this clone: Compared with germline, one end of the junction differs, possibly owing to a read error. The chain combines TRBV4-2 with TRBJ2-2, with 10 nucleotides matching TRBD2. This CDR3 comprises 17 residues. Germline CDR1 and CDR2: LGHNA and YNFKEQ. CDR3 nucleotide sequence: TGTGCCAGCAGGCAAGAGGCGAGCGGGGGGGTGCACCGGGAGCTGTTTTTT. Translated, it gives CASRQEASGGVHRELFF.

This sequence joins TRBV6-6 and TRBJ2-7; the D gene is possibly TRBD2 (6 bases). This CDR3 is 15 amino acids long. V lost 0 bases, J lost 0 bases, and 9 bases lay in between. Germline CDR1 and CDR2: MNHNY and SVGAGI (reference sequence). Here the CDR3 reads CASSYSVGSSYEQYF. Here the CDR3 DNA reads TGTGCCAGCAGTTACTCGGTCGGGAGCTCCTACGAGCAGTACTTC.

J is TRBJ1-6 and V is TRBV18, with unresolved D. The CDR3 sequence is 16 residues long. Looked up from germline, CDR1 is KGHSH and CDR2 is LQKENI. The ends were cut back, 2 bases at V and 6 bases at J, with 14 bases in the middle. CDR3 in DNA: TGTGCCAGCTCACCAGGGATCCCGGGATTTAATTCACCCCTCCACTTT. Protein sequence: CASSPGIPGFNSPLHF.

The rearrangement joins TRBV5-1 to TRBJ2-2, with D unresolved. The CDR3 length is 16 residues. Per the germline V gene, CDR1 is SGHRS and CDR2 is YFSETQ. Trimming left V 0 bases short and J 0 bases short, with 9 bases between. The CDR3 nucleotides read TGCGCCAGCAGCTTGGCCCCACCGTCGAACACCGGGGAGCTGTTTTTT. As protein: CASSLAPPSNTGELFF.

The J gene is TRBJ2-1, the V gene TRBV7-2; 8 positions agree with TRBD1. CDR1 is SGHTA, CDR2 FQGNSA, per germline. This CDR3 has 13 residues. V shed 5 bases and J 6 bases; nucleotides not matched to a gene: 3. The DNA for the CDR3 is TGTGCCAGCAGCACGGACAGGGTCAATGAGCAGTTCTTC. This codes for CASSTDRVNEQFF.

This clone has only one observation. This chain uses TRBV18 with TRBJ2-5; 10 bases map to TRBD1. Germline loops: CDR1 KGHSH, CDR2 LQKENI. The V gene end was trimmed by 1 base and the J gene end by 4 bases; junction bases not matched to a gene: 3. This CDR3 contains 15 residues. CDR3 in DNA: TGTGCCAGCTCACCACGACAGGGGGCACGAGAGACCCAGTACTTC. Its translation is CASSPRQGARETQYF.

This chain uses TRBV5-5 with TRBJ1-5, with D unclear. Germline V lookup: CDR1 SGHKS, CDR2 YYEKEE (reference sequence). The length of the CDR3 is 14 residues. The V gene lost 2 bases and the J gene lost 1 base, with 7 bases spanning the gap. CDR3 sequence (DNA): TGTGCCAGCAGCTTAGTCGGCAGCAATCAGCCCCAGCATTTT. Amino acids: CASSLVGSNQPQHF.

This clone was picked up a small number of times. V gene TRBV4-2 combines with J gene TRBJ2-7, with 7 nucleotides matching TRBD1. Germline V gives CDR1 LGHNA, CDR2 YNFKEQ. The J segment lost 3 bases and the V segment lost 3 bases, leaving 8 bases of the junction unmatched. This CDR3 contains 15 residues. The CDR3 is CASSQAWDSVYEQYF. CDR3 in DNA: TGTGCCAGCAGCCAGGCCTGGGACAGCGTCTACGAGCAGTACTTC.

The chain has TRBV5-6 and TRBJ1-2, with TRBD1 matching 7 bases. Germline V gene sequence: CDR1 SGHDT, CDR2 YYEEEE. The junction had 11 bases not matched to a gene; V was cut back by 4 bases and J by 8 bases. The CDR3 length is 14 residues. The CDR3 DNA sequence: TGTGCCAGCAGCCGAACGGACGAGGGGGCAGGCTACACCTTC. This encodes CASSRTDEGAGYTF. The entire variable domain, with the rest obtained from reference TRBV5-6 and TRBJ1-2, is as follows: DAGVTQSPTHLIKTRGQQVTLRCSPKSGHDTVSWYQQALGQGPQFIFQYYEEEERQRGNFPDRFSGHQFPNYSSELNVNALLLGDSALYLCASSRTDEGAGYTFGSGTRLTVV.

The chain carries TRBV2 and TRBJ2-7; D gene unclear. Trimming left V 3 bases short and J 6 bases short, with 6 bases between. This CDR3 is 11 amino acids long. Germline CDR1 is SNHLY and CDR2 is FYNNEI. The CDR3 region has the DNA TGTGCCAGCAGTGAGGTCGTCGAGCAGTACTTC. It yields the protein CASSEVVEQYF.

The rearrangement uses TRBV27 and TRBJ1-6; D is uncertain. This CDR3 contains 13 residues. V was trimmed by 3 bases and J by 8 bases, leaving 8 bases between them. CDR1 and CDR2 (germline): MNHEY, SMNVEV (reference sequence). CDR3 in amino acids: CASSFLGDSPLHF. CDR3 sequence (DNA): TGTGCCAGCAGTTTCCTCGGGGATTCACCCCTCCACTTT.

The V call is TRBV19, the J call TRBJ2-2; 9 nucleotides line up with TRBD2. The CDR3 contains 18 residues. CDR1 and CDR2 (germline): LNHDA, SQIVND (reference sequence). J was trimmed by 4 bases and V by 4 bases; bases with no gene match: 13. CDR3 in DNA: TGTGCCAGTAGTAAGGCTCGGCGGGGGGGCCAAGGCACCGGGGAGCTGTTTTTT. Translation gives CASSKARRGGQGTGELFF.

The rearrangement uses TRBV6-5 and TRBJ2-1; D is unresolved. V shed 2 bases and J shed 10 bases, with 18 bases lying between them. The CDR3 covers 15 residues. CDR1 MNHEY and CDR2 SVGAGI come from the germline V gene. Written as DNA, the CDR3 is TGTGCCAGCAGTTACATCTCATTTCCCGTTGGGGAGCAGTTCTTC. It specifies CASSYISFPVGEQFF.

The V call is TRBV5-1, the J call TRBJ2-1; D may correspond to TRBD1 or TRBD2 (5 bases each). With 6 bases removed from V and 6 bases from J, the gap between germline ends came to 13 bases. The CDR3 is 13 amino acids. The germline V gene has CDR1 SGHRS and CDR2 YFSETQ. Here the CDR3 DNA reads TGCGCCAGCAACTCCGGGACCGCCAATGAGCAGTTCTTC. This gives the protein CASNSGTANEQFF.

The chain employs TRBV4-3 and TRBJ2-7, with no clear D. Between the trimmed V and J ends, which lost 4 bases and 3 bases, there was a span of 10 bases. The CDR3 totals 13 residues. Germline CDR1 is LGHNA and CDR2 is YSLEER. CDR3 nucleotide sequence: TGCGCCAGCAGCCCTAGTTACGGCTACGAGCAGTACTTC. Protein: CASSPSYGYEQYF.

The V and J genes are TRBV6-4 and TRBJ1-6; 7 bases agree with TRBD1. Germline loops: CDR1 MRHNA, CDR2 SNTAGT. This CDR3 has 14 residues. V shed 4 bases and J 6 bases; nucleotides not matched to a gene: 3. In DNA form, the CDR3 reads TGTGCCAGCAGTGCGGGACAGCCTAATTCACCCCTCCACTTT. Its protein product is CASSAGQPNSPLHF.

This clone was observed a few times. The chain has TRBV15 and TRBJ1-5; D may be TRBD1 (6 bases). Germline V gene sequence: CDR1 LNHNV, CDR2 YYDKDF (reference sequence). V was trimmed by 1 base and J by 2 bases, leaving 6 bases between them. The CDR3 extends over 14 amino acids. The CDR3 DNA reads TGTGCCACCAGCAGAGGACAGGGCAATCAGCCCCAGCATTTT. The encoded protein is CATSRGQGNQPQHF. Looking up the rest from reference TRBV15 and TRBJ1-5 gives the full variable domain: DAMVIQNPRYQVTQFGKPVTLSCSQTLNHNVMYWYQQKSSQAPKLLFHYYDKDFNNEADTPDNFQSRRPNTSFCFLDIRSPGLGDTAMYLCATSRGQGNQPQHFGDGTRLSIL.